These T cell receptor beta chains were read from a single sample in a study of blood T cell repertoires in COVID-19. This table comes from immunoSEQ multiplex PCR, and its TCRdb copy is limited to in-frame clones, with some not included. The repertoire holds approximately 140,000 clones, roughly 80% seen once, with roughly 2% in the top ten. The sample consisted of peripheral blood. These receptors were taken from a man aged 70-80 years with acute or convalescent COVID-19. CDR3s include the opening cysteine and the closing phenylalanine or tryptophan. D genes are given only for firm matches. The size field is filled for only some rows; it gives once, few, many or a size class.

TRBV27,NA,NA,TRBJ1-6,CASSFVRGGNSPLHF,TGTGCCAGCAGTTTTGTTAGGGGGGGTAATTCACCCCTCCACTTT
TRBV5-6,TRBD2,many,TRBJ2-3,CASSLGITAGGADTQYF,TGTGCCAGCAGCTTGGGTATAACGGCGGGGGGTGCAGATACGCAGTATTTT
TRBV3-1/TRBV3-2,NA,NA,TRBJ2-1,CASSQGGVVYNEQFF,TGTGCCAGCAGCCAAGGGGGCGTGGTCTACAATGAGCAGTTCTTC
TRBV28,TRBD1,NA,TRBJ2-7,CASNPRTGREQYF,TGTGCCAGTAACCCTCGGACAGGGCGCGAGCAGTACTTC
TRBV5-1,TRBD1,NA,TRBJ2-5,CASSSQNRGRGETQYF,TGCGCCAGCAGCTCACAAAACAGGGGCCGGGGAGAGACCCAGTACTTC
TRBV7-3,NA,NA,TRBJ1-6,CASSLNGQWVSPLHF,TGTGCCAGCAGCTTAAACGGACAGTGGGTTTCACCCCTCCACTTT
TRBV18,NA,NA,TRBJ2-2,CASSPRTIADTGELFF,TGTGCCAGCTCACCGAGGACTATTGCTGACACCGGGGAGCTGTTTTTT
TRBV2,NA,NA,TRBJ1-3,CASSVGDIAGNTIYF,TGTGCCAGCAGTGTCGGGGATATTGCTGGAAACACCATATATTTT
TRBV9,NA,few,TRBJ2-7,CASSAIQGSEQYF,TGTGCCAGCAGCGCGATCCAGGGGTCCGAGCAGTACTTC
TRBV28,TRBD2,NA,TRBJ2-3,CASSYLAGDTDTQYF,TGTGCCAGCAGTTATCTAGCGGGGGACACAGATACGCAGTATTTT
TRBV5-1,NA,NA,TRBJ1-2,CASSLERANYGYTF,TGCGCCAGCAGCTTGGAGAGGGCTAACTATGGCTACACCTTC
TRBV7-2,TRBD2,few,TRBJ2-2,CASPAVGSGGITTGELFF,TGTGCCAGCCCTGCGGTCGGTAGCGGGGGTATAACAACCGGGGAGCTGTTTTTT
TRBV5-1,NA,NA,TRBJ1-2,CASSLQQGYGYTF,TGCGCCAGCAGCTTGCAACAGGGATATGGCTACACCTTC
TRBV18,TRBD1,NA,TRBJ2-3,CASSPPRDRAGDTQYF,TGTGCCAGCTCACCACCCCGGGACAGAGCAGGAGATACGCAGTATTTT
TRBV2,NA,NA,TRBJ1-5,CASSELGVPFQPQHF,TGTGCCAGCAGTGAACTCGGGGTCCCCTTTCAGCCCCAGCATTTT
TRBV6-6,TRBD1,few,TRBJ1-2,CASILSGQGAYGYTF,TGTGCCAGCATTCTTTCGGGACAGGGGGCTTATGGCTACACCTTC
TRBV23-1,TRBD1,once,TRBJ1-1,CARTDRGPGTEAFF,TGCGCCCGAACGGACAGGGGGCCGGGCACTGAAGCTTTCTTT
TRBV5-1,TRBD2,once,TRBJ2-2,CASSRGTNLNTGELFF,TGCGCCAGCAGCAGAGGGACTAACCTAAACACCGGGGAGCTGTTTTTT
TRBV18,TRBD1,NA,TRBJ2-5,CASSPSNGQGAVETQYF,TGTGCCAGCTCTCCTTCTAATGGACAGGGGGCCGTAGAGACCCAGTACTTC
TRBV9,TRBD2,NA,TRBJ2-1,CASSGRGGRNEQFF,TGTGCCAGCAGCGGGCGGGGGGGCAGAAATGAGCAGTTCTTC
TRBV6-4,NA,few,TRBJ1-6,CASSDSGRNSPLHF,TGTGCCAGCAGTGACTCGGGGCGTAATTCACCCCTCCACTTT
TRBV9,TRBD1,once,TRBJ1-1,CASSAGQGNTEAFF,TGTGCCAGCAGCGCGGGACAGGGGAACACTGAAGCTTTCTTT
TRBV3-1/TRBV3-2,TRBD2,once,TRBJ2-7,CASSQGREVHEQYF,TGTGCCAGCAGCCAAGGGCGGGAGGTTCACGAGCAGTATTTC
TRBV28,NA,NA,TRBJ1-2,CASSYGEGYTF,TGTGCCAGCAGTTACGGTGAAGGCTACACCTTC
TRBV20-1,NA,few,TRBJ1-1,CSGRRNTEAFF,TGCAGTGGTCGTCGGAACACTGAAGCTTTCTTT
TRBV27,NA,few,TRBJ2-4,CASSLYPPGQGWNIQYF,TGTGCCAGCAGTTTATACCCCCCCGGCCAGGGATGGAACATTCAGTACTTC
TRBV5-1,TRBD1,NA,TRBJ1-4,CASSLGQGATNEKLFF,TGCGCCAGCAGCCTAGGACAGGGCGCAACTAATGAAAAACTGTTTTTT
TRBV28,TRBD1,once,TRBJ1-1,CASPPAGTGDVEAFF,TGTGCCAGCCCCCCGGCCGGGACAGGGGATGTAGAGGCTTTCTTT
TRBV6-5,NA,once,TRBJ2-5,CASSYGGVRETQYF,TGTGCCAGCAGTTACGGCGGGGTGCGGGAGACCCAGTACTTC
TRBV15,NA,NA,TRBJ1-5,CATSRLGQTRDQPQHF,TGTGCCACCAGCAGACTGGGACAAACGCGGGATCAGCCCCAGCATTTT
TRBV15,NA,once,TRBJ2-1,CATSREGGSVLYNEQFF,TGTGCCACCAGCAGAGAGGGAGGTAGCGTACTGTACAATGAGCAGTTCTTC
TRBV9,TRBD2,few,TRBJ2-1,CASSAERLAGTGREQFF,TGTGCCAGCAGCGCCGAAAGACTAGCGGGAACGGGAAGAGAGCAGTTCTTC
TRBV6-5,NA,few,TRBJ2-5,CASSYEATRGTQYF,TGTGCCAGCAGTTACGAGGCCACAAGGGGGACCCAGTACTTC
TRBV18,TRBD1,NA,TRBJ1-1,CASSPQGEAFF,TGTGCCAGCTCACCCCAGGGGGAGGCTTTCTTT
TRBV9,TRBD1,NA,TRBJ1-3,CASSPEGTAPGNTIYF,TGTGCCAGCAGCCCGGAAGGGACAGCTCCTGGAAACACCATATATTTT
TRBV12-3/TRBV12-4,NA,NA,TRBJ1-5,CASSLTGNQPQHF,TGTGCCAGCAGTTTAACGGGCAATCAGCCCCAGCATTTT
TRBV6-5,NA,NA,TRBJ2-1,CASSYSWGGGDNEQFF,TGTGCCAGCAGTTATAGTTGGGGCGGAGGGGACAATGAGCAGTTCTTC
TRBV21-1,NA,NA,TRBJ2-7,CASSVRFLRYYEQYF,TGTGCCAGCAGCGTACGCTTCCTTCGGTACTACGAGCAGTACTTC
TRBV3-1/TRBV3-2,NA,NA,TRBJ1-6,CASSQADSLSLGDLHF,TGTGCCAGCAGCCAAGCGGACAGCCTCTCCCTCGGGGATCTCCACTTT
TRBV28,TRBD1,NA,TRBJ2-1,CASSVPGQGRLNEQFF,TGTGCCAGCAGCGTTCCGGGACAGGGACGACTAAATGAGCAGTTCTTC
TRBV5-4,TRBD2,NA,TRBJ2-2,CASSRGLAVQEGTGELFF,TGTGCCAGCAGCAGAGGACTAGCAGTCCAGGAGGGCACCGGGGAGCTGTTTTTT
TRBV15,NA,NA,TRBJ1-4,CATTRATNEKLFF,TGTGCCACCACGCGAGCAACTAATGAAAAACTGTTTTTT
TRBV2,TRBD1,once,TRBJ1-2,CASRSPGGAAGYTF,TGTGCCAGCAGATCCCCAGGGGGCGCGGCGGGCTACACCTTC
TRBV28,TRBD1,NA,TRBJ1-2,CASRTTGGSLISYGYTF,TGTGCCAGCAGAACGACAGGGGGCTCCCTCATCTCTTATGGCTACACCTTC
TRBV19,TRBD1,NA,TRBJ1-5,CASSPETGTEPQHF,TGTGCCAGTAGTCCGGAGACAGGGACTGAGCCCCAGCATTTT
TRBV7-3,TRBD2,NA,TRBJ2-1,CASSLIPSGYNEQFF,TGTGCCAGCAGCTTAATACCTAGCGGGTACAATGAGCAGTTCTTC
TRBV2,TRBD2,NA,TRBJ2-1,CASSEAAGVLYNEQFF,TGTGCCAGCAGTGAAGCAGCGGGAGTTTTGTACAATGAGCAGTTCTTC
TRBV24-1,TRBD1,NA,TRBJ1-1,CATSEGQGADTEAFF,TGTGCCACCAGTGAGGGACAGGGGGCAGACACTGAAGCTTTCTTT
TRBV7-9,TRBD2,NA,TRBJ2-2,CASSFGTSGGNTGELFF,TGTGCCAGCAGCTTCGGGACTAGCGGGGGGAACACCGGGGAGCTGTTTTTT
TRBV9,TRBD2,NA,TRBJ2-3,CASSVTSGSYGDTQYF,TGTGCCAGCAGCGTGACTAGCGGGAGTTACGGAGATACGCAGTATTTT
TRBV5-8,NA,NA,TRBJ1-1,CASSWTGRGNTEAFF,TGTGCCAGCAGCTGGACCGGACGGGGAAACACTGAAGCTTTCTTT
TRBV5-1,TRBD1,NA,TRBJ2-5,CASSLGDRVIQETQYF,TGCGCCAGCAGCTTGGGGGACAGGGTAATCCAAGAGACCCAGTACTTC
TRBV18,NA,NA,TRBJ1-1,CASSPEGVRNTEAFF,TGTGCCAGCTCACCCGAGGGGGTAAGGAACACTGAAGCTTTCTTT
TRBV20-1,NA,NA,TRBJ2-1,CSASQGGEQFF,TGCAGTGCTAGCCAGGGTGGTGAGCAGTTCTTC
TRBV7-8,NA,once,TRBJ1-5,CASSLVGGEQPQHF,TGTGCCAGCAGCTTAGTAGGGGGGGAACAGCCCCAGCATTTT
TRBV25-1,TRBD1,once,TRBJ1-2,CASSGRTGKSGYTF,TGTGCCAGCAGTGGCCGGACAGGGAAGAGTGGCTACACCTTC
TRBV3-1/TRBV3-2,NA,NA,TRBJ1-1,CASSQDDRQLNTEAFF,TGTGCCAGCAGCCAAGACGACAGACAGTTGAACACTGAAGCTTTCTTT
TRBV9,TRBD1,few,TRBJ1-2,CASSPQGSNYGYTF,TGTGCCAGCAGCCCACAGGGGTCCAACTATGGCTACACCTTC
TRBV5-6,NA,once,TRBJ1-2,CASSLTGTDGYTF,TGTGCCAGCAGCTTGACAGGGACGGATGGCTACACCTTC
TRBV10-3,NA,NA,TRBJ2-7,CAIMERTDSYEQYF,TGTGCCATCATGGAGCGCACCGACTCCTACGAGCAGTACTTC